The 30 T cell receptor beta chains below come from one sample, sequenced in a study of Tregs in tolerant kidney transplant recipients. These TCRs' antigens remain unknown. Profiled with immunoSEQ multiplex PCR; TCRdb holds only in-frame clones, not every one. The sample carries fewer than 45,000 clones, roughly 95% recorded once. The source material was Tregs from blood cultured with allogeneic cells. These receptors were obtained from a human donor in good health.

The chain carries TRBV11-2 and TRBJ1-1; D is unresolved. Germline-derived CDR1 and CDR2 are SGHAT and FQNNGV. The CDR3 has 12 residues. Trimming pared 2 bases from V and 1 base from J, leaving 2 bases between. CDR3 amino acids: CASSLRNTEAFF. Written as DNA, the CDR3 is TGTGCCAGCAGCTTAAGGAACACTGAAGCTTTCTTT.

This sequence joins TRBV5-1 and TRBJ2-1, with TRBD1 as a possible D gene (5 bases). V was pared by 4 bases and J by 2 bases, with 7 bases between. CDR3 length equals 13 residues. The germline gives CDR1 SGHRS, CDR2 YFSETQ. CDR3: CASSDSPYNEQFF. For the CDR3, the DNA is TGCGCCAGCAGCGACAGTCCCTACAATGAGCAGTTCTTC.

The chain is built from TRBV6-1 and TRBJ1-2; no clear D. The CDR3 extends over 13 amino acids. The germline V gene encodes CDR1 MNHNS and CDR2 SASEGT. Trimming took off 5 bases at V and 0 bases at J, with 7 bases between the two ends. The CDR3 region has the DNA TGTGCCAGCAGTCATTACTCTAACTATGGCTACACCTTC. This codes for CASSHYSNYGYTF.

The J gene is TRBJ2-3, the V gene TRBV19; D is unresolved. The ends were cut back, 11 bases at V and 7 bases at J, with 16 bases in the middle. The CDR3 is 12 residues long. Germline CDR1 is LNHDA and CDR2 is SQIVND (reference sequence). The CDR3 is CAHREESHTQYF. The CDR3 coding sequence is TGTGCCCATAGGGAAGAGTCCCATACGCAGTATTTT.

V usage is TRBV6-6 and J usage is TRBJ1-2; D is unclear. The germline CDR1 and CDR2 sequences are MNHNY and SVGAGI (reference sequence). The CDR3 has 16 residues. Trimming took 4 bases from V and 0 from J, leaving 15 bases between them. This CDR3 is CASSLEDWDSNYGYTF. Here the CDR3 DNA reads TGTGCCAGCAGTTTGGAGGATTGGGATTCTAACTATGGCTACACCTTC.

This clone has only a few counts. The V gene is TRBV23-1, the J gene TRBJ2-2; 7 bases map to TRBD1. TRBV23-1 is an ORF for which the function is uncertain. This CDR3 spans 16 amino acids. The V segment lost 9 bases and the J segment 0 bases; nucleotides outside the gene matches: 10. CDR3 sequence reads: CARAETGRPNTGELFF. The CDR3 DNA reads as TGCGCCAGAGCGGAGACAGGGAGACCGAACACCGGGGAGCTGTTTTTT.

This rearrangement joins TRBV5-5 to TRBJ1-3, with D possibly matching TRBD1 (5 bases). Trimming pared 6 bases from V and 0 bases from J, leaving 10 bases between. In germline, CDR1 is SGHKS, CDR2 YYEKEE (reference sequence). The CDR3 runs 14 residues. In DNA form, the CDR3 reads TGTGCCAGCACCCCGGGGCCCTCTGGAAACACCATATATTTT. The encoded protein is CASTPGPSGNTIYF.

V and J are TRBV29-1 and TRBJ2-2, with a tentative D call TRBD1 (6 bases). This CDR3 has 12 residues. V was clipped by 5 bases and J by 7 bases, with 11 bases between them. Germline CDR1 is SQVTM and CDR2 is ANQGSEA. In nucleotides, the CDR3 is TGCAGCGTTAGGGTGGGACACGGGGAGCTGTTTTTT. Encoded protein: CSVRVGHGELFF.

This chain connects TRBV20-1 to TRBJ2-1; D not resolved. CDR1 and CDR2 from the germline V gene are DFQATT and SNEGSKA (reference sequence). This CDR3 is built from 10 residues. CDR3 nucleotide sequence: TGCAGCGGCTTGAAGAATGAGCAGTTCTTC. This gives the protein CSGLKNEQFF.

The chain carries TRBV6-5 and TRBJ2-5; D not resolved. This CDR3 contains 14 residues. The germline CDR1 and CDR2 sequences are MNHEY and SVGAGI. V dropped 0 bases and J dropped 5 bases, with 10 bases sitting between them. The CDR3 sequence: CASSYSPRSETQYF. As DNA, the CDR3 is TGTGCCAGCAGTTACTCCCCTAGATCGGAGACCCAGTACTTC.

The rearrangement joins TRBV9 to TRBJ2-1; TRBD2 matches at 7 bases. Germline CDR1 SGDLS, CDR2 YYNGEE. The CDR3 spans 16 residues. The junction had 9 bases not matched to a gene; V was cut back by 0 bases and J by 6 bases. The CDR3 region is CASSVGKAGRINEQFF. The CDR3 DNA sequence: TGTGCCAGCAGCGTAGGTAAAGCGGGGCGAATCAATGAGCAGTTCTTC.

J is TRBJ1-4 and V is TRBV6-1; TRBD1 aligns across 8 bases. J lost 3 bases, V lost 6 bases, and 6 bases had no gene match. The CDR3 spans 15 residues. The germline V gene has CDR1 MNHNS and CDR2 SASEGT. This CDR3 is CASRTGGRANEKLFF. The CDR3 bases are TGTGCCAGCAGAACAGGGGGTAGAGCTAATGAAAAACTGTTTTTT.

This clone was recorded once. The V call is TRBV29-1, the J call TRBJ2-1; D perhaps matches TRBD2 (5 bases). The germline CDR1 and CDR2 sequences are SQVTM and ANQGSEA. CDR3 length: 13 amino acids. The V end was cut by 7 bases, the J end by 7 bases, with 17 bases between. The CDR3: CSAARLAVNEQFF. In DNA form, the CDR3 reads TGCAGCGCCGCCAGGCTAGCCGTAAATGAGCAGTTCTTC.

J is TRBJ2-7 and V is TRBV30; TRBD2 matches 12 bases. V shed 3 bases and J 7 bases; nucleotides not matched to a gene: 13. The CDR3 loop spans 16 amino acids. Germline loops: CDR1 GTSNPN, CDR2 SVGIG (reference sequence). As DNA, the CDR3 is TGTGCCTGGAGGGTACTAGCGGGGGGAAACTACGTGGAGCAGTACTTC. Its protein product is CAWRVLAGGNYVEQYF.

The chain couples TRBV7-9 to TRBJ2-7; 8 bases agree with TRBD2. The V and J ends lost 5 bases and 6 bases, in that order; junction bases with no gene match: 9. Germline V gives CDR1 SEHNR, CDR2 FQNEAQ (reference sequence). The CDR3 is 14 amino acids. The CDR3 here is CASSPGTSIPEQYF. The CDR3 bases are TGTGCCAGCAGCCCCGGGACTAGTATTCCCGAGCAGTACTTC. The entire variable domain, with the rest obtained from reference TRBV7-9 and TRBJ2-7, is as follows: DTGVSQNPRHKITKRGQNVTFRCDPISEHNRLYWYRQTLGQGPEFLTYFQNEAQLEKSRLLSDRFSAERPKGSFSTLEIQRTEQGDSAMYLCASSPGTSIPEQYFGPGTRLTVT.

The count of this clone is one. V gene TRBV5-1 combines with J gene TRBJ2-2; TRBD1 might be the D (5 bases). Germline assignment: CDR1 SGHRS and CDR2 YFSETQ. The CDR3 length is 14 residues. V lost 2 bases and J 2 bases, leaving 7 bases between the germline ends. CDR3 sequence: CASSFRGNTGELFF. The CDR3 DNA follows: TGCGCCAGCAGCTTTAGGGGTAACACCGGGGAGCTGTTTTTT. Looking up the rest from reference TRBV5-1 and TRBJ2-2 gives the full variable domain: KAGVTQTPRYLIKTRGQQVTLSCSPISGHRSVSWYQQTPGQGLQFLFEYFSETQRNKGNFPGRFSGRQFSNSRSEMNVSTLELGDSALYLCASSFRGNTGELFFGEGSRLTVL.

The chain uses TRBV5-1 and TRBJ2-3; D may be TRBD2 (6 bases). The germline V and J ends were trimmed by 3 bases and 3 bases, with 17 bases remaining between them. This CDR3 region has 16 residues. Germline CDR1 reads SGHRS; CDR2 reads YFSETQ. This CDR3 reads CASSWPGAGGTDTQYF. CDR3 DNA: TGCGCCAGCAGCTGGCCGGGAGCGGGTGGTACAGATACGCAGTATTTT.

The rearrangement links TRBV11-2 to TRBJ1-6; D is undetermined. In germline, CDR1 is SGHAT, CDR2 FQNNGV. CDR3 size: 15 residues. Trimming took off 5 bases at V and 7 bases at J, with 15 bases between the two ends. CDR3 coding DNA: TGTGCCAGCAGCCCCCGGACCGGAAGAAATTCACCCCTCCACTTT. Its protein is CASSPRTGRNSPLHF.

This chain connects TRBV19 to TRBJ1-1; D not certain. The V end was cut by 1 base, the J end by 4 bases, with 13 bases between. This CDR3 comprises 15 residues. The germline V gene has CDR1 LNHDA and CDR2 SQIVND (reference sequence). Here the CDR3 reads CASSIGRRISTEAFF. The CDR3 nucleotides read TGTGCCAGTAGTATAGGCAGGCGAATAAGCACTGAAGCTTTCTTT.

This chain links TRBV5-5 with TRBJ1-1, with D hard to call. CDR1 SGHKS and CDR2 YYEKEE come from the germline V gene (reference sequence). The CDR3 totals 13 residues. Trimming removed 0 bases at V and 4 bases at J, with 7 bases between. Here the CDR3 DNA reads TGTGCCAGCAGCTTGGGTAGGGCCACTGAAGCTTTCTTT. This gives the protein CASSLGRATEAFF.

The gene calls are TRBV9 and TRBJ2-7; 8 bases map to TRBD2. Germline V lookup: CDR1 SGDLS, CDR2 YYNGEE. V dropped 4 bases and J dropped 5; count of bases not matched to a gene: 11. CDR3 size: 15 residues. Here the CDR3 DNA reads TGTGCCAGCAGCCCCCAGTGGGCGGGGGGAGACGAGCAGTACTTC. Translation: CASSPQWAGGDEQYF.

This clone was seen only once. This rearrangement joins TRBV19 to TRBJ2-1, with D perhaps being TRBD1 or TRBD2 (5 bases each). V gave up 7 bases and J gave up 4 bases, with 20 bases separating them. The germline V gene encodes CDR1 LNHDA and CDR2 SQIVND (reference sequence). This CDR3 contains 16 residues. The DNA for the CDR3 is TGTGCCAGTACAAGGTCCCCGGGACCGAGATACAATGAGCAGTTCTTC. Translated, it gives CASTRSPGPRYNEQFF.

A single count supports this clone. This chain joins TRBV19 and TRBJ2-4; D may be TRBD1 (6 bases). The germline V and J ends were trimmed by 4 bases and 3 bases, with 16 bases remaining between them. This CDR3 contains 16 residues. Germline loops: CDR1 LNHDA, CDR2 SQIVND (reference sequence). This chain's CDR3 is CASSRIQGNGKNIQYF. DNA for the CDR3: TGTGCCAGTAGTAGGATACAGGGTAATGGCAAAAACATTCAGTACTTC. Variable domain in full (rest from reference TRBV19 and TRBJ2-4): DGGITQSPKYLFRKEGQNVTLSCEQNLNHDAMYWYRQDPGQGLRLIYYSQIVNDFQKGDIAEGYSVSREKKESFPLTVTSAQKNPTAFYLCASSRIQGNGKNIQYFGAGTRLSVL.

This chain uses TRBV5-4 with TRBJ2-1; no clear D. This CDR3 contains 15 residues. Germline V lookup: CDR1 SGHNT, CDR2 YYREEE (reference sequence). Trimming pared 2 bases from V and 10 bases from J, leaving 19 bases between. The DNA of the CDR3 is TGTGCCAGCAGCTTCGTTGGGGATCGACTCGGGGAGCAGTTCTTC. Its protein product is CASSFVGDRLGEQFF. Full variable domain (outside the CDR3, taken from reference TRBV5-4 and TRBJ2-1): ETGVTQSPTHLIKTRGQQVTLRCSSQSGHNTVSWYQQALGQGPQFIFQYYREEENGRGNFPPRFSGLQFPNYSSELNVNALELDDSALYLCASSFVGDRLGEQFFGPGTRLTVL.

This clone was recorded only once. The chain uses TRBV18 and TRBJ1-6; D might be TRBD1 (5 bases). The CDR3 extends over 18 amino acids. Trimming left V 1 base short and J 4 bases short, with 17 bases between. Per germline, CDR1 KGHSH and CDR2 LQKENI. CDR3 nucleotides: TGTGCCAGCTCACCACTGGACATCTCCTCGGGATATAATTCACCCCTCCACTTT. It translates to CASSPLDISSGYNSPLHF.

The gene calls are TRBV5-6 and TRBJ1-2; D is uncertain. The CDR3 is 14 residues long. The V end was cut by 4 bases, the J end by 8 bases, with 18 bases between. The germline CDR1 and CDR2 sequences are SGHDT and YYEEEE. CDR3 sequence (DNA): TGTGCCAGCAGCCACCTGGGGTCAAGTGGAGGCTACACCTTC. Its translation: CASSHLGSSGGYTF.

V gene TRBV7-9 combines with J gene TRBJ1-6, with D hard to call. V was pared by 1 base and J by 4 bases, with 2 bases between. In germline, CDR1 is SEHNR, CDR2 FQNEAQ (reference sequence). The CDR3 totals 13 residues. CDR3 coding DNA: TGTGCCAGCAGCTTAGTTTATAATTCACCCCTCCACTTT. Its translation is CASSLVYNSPLHF. The full variable domain, completed using reference TRBV7-9 and TRBJ1-6, is DTGVSQNPRHKITKRGQNVTFRCDPISEHNRLYWYRQTLGQGPEFLTYFQNEAQLEKSRLLSDRFSAERPKGSFSTLEIQRTEQGDSAMYLCASSLVYNSPLHFGNGTRLTVT.

The chain links TRBV7-9 to TRBJ2-7; D remains unclear. The CDR3 consists of 12 residues. Between the trimmed V and J ends, which lost 1 base and 4 bases, there was a span of 5 bases. CDR1 is SEHNR, CDR2 FQNEAQ, per germline (reference sequence). CDR3 nucleotides: TGTGCCAGCAGCTTAGGGGCATACGAGCAGTACTTC. Residues: CASSLGAYEQYF.

The V and J genes are TRBV5-1 and TRBJ2-2; 7 nucleotides agree with TRBD1. CDR1 and CDR2 (germline): SGHRS, YFSETQ. Germline trimming cut 4 bases from V and 2 bases from J; bases unmatched to any gene: 5. The CDR3 has 15 residues. CDR3 nucleotide sequence: TGCGCCAGCAGCCGATACAGGGGTAACACCGGGGAGCTGTTTTTT. Its protein product is CASSRYRGNTGELFF.

The chain joins TRBV7-8 to TRBJ1-2; D not certain. Trimming pared 5 bases from V and 8 bases from J, leaving 21 bases between. Germline CDR1 and CDR2: SGHVS and FQNEAQ. CDR3 size: 15 residues. As DNA, the CDR3 is TGTGCCAGCAGCCAAACAGACGGTGCAACGGGAGGCTACACCTTC. Translation gives CASSQTDGATGGYTF. Filled out from reference TRBV7-8 and TRBJ1-2, the complete variable domain reads GAGVSQSPRYKVAKRGQDVALRCDPISGHVSLFWYQQALGQGPEFLTYFQNEAQLDKSGLPSDRFFAERPEGSVSTLKIQRTQQEDSAVYLCASSQTDGATGGYTFGSGTRLTVV.